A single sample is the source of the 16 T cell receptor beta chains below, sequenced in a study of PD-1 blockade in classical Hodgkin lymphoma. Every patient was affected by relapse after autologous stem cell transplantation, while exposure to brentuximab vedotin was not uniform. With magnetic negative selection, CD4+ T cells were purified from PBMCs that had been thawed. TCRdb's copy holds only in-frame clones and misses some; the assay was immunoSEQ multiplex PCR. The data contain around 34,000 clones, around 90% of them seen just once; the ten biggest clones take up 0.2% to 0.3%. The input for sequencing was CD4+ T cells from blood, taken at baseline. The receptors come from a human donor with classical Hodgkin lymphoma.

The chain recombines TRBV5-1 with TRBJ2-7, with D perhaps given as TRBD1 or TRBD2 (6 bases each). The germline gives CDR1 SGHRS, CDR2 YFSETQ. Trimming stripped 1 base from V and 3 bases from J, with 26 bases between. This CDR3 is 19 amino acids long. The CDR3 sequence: CASSLSSRGLGTKFYEQYF. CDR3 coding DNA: TGCGCCAGCAGCTTGTCATCCCGGGGGCTGGGCACCAAGTTCTACGAGCAGTACTTC.

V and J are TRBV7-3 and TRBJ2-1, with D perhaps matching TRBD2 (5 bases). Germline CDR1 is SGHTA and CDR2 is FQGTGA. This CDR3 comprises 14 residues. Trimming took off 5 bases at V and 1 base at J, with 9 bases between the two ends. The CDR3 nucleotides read TGTGCCAGCAGCCCCGGGATGTCCTACAATGAGCAGTTCTTC. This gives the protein CASSPGMSYNEQFF. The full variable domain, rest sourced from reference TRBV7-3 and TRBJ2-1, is GAGVSQTPSNKVTEKGKYVELRCDPISGHTALYWYRQSLGQGPEFLIYFQGTGAADDSGLPNDRFFAVRPEGSVSTLKIQRTERGDSAVYLCASSPGMSYNEQFFGPGTRLTVL.

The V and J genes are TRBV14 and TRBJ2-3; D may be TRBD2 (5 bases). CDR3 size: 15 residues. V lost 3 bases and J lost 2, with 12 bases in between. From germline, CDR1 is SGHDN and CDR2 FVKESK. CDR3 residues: CASSQRVPITDTQYF. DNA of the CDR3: TGTGCCAGCAGCCAGCGGGTCCCAATCACAGATACGCAGTATTTT.

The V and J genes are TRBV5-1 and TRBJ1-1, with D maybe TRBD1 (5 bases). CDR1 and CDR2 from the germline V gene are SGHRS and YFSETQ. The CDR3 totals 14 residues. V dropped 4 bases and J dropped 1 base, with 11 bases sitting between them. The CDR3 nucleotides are TGCGCCAGCAGCCGACAGACCCCGAACACTGAAGCTTTCTTT. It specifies CASSRQTPNTEAFF.

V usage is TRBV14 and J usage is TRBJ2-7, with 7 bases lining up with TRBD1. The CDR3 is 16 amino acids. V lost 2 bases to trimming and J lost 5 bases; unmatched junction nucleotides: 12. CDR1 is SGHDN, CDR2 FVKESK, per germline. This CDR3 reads CASSQNDRVTYNEQYF. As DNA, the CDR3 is TGTGCCAGCAGCCAAAATGACAGGGTCACTTACAACGAGCAGTACTTC.

The CDR3 spells CAISREAGIDTQYF. CDR3 sequence (DNA): TGTGCCATCAGTCGGGAGGCCGGGATAGATACGCAGTATTTT. The V call is TRBV10-3, the J call TRBJ2-3; the match to TRBD2 covers 7 bases. The CDR3 spans 14 residues. J was trimmed by 5 bases and V by 5 bases; bases with no gene match: 7. The germline V gene has CDR1 ENHRY and CDR2 SYGVKD.

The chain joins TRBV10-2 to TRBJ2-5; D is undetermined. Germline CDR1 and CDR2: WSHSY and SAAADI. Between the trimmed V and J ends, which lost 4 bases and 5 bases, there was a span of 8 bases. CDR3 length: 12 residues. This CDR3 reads CASSVSSETQYF. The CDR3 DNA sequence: TGCGCCAGCAGTGTTTCATCGGAGACCCAGTACTTC.

Here the CDR3 DNA reads TGTGCCAGCAGCATATCGGCCGTGGGGGAGCAGTACTTC. It yields the protein CASSISAVGEQYF. The chain recombines TRBV28 with TRBJ2-7; no clear D. This CDR3 is built from 13 residues. V was trimmed by 6 bases and J by 7 bases, leaving 16 bases between them. CDR1 MDHEN and CDR2 SYDVKM come from the germline V gene.

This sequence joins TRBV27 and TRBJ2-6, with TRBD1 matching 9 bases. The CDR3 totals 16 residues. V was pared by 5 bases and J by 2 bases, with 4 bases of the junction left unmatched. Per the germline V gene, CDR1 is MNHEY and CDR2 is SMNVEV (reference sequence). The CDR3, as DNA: TGTGCCAGCAGTCGCCGGGACAGGGCTGGGGCCAACGTCCTGACTTTC. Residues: CASSRRDRAGANVLTF.

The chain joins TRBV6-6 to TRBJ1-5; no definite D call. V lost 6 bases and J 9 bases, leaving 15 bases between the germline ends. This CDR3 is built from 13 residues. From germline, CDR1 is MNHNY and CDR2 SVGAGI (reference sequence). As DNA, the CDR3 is TGTGCCAGCAGCTATGGCCCGACCTGGCCCCAGCATTTT. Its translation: CASSYGPTWPQHF.

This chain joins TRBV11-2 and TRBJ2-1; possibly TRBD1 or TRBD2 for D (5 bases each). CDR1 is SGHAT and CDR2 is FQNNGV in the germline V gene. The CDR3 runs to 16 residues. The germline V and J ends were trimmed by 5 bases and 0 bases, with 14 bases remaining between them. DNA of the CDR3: TGTGCCAGCAGCCCGATTTGGGGGAGCTCCTACAATGAGCAGTTCTTC. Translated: CASSPIWGSSYNEQFF.

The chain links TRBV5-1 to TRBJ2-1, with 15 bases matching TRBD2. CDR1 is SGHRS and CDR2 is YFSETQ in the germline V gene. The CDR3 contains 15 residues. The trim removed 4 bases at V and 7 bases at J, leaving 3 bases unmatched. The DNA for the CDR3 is TGCGCCAGCAGCCCGGGACTAGCGGGAGGAAATGAGCAGTTCTTC. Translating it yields CASSPGLAGGNEQFF.

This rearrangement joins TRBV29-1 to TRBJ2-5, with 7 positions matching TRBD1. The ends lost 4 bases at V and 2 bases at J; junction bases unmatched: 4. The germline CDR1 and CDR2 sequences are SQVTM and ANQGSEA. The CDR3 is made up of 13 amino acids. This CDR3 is CSVGDSSQETQYF. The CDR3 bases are TGCAGCGTTGGGGACAGTAGTCAAGAGACCCAGTACTTC.

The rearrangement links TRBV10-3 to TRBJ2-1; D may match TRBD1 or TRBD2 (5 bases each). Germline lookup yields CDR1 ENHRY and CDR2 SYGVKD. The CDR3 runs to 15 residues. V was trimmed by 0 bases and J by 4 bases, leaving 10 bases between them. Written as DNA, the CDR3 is TGTGCCATCAGTGAGTCGGGGACGACATACAATGAGCAGTTCTTC. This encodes CAISESGTTYNEQFF.

This CDR3 reads CASSAGQGAETQYF. CDR3 nucleotides: TGTGCCAGCAGCGCAGGACAGGGGGCAGAGACCCAGTACTTC. The chain couples TRBV5-4 to TRBJ2-5, with TRBD1 identical over 11 bases. V gave up 4 bases and J gave up 4 bases; unmatched junction bases: 3. The CDR3 consists of 14 residues. Germline V gene sequence: CDR1 SGHNT, CDR2 YYREEE (reference sequence). Together with reference TRBV5-4 and TRBJ2-5, the CDR3 gives the full variable domain: ETGVTQSPTHLIKTRGQQVTLRCSSQSGHNTVSWYQQALGQGPQFIFQYYREEENGRGNFPPRFSGLQFPNYSSELNVNALELDDSALYLCASSAGQGAETQYFGPGTRLLVL.

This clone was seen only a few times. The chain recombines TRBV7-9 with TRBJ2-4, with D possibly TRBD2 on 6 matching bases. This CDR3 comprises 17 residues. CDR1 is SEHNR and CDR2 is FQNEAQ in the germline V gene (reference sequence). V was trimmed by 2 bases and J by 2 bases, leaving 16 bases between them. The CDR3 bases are TGTGCCAGCAGCTTACCCATGGCGCGGGGAACCAAAAACATTCAGTACTTC. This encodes CASSLPMARGTKNIQYF.